A single sample gave rise to the 4 T cell receptor beta chains below, sequenced in a study of blood T cell repertoires in COVID-19. Profiling relied on immunoSEQ multiplex PCR, and the TCRdb table lists in-frame clones only, not all of them. This table has hundreds of thousands of clones, approximately 91% appearing once. Sample: PBMCs or T cells enriched from blood (not recorded which). The receptor source for this set is a woman in her forties with acute COVID-19.

CDR3 region: CASSLPAGWAGHEQYF. The CDR3, as DNA: TGTGCCAGCAGCTTACCGGCCGGTTGGGCAGGGCACGAGCAGTACTTC. The V and J genes are TRBV11-2 and TRBJ2-7; D is perhaps TRBD1 (5 bases). The germline CDR1 and CDR2 sequences are SGHAT and FQNNGV. V lost 2 bases to trimming and J lost 5 bases, with 19 bases between them. The CDR3 totals 16 residues.

The V gene is TRBV5-4, the J gene TRBJ2-2; TRBD1 matches 7 bases. The ends lost 6 bases at V and 1 base at J; junction bases unmatched: 6. Germline V gives CDR1 SGHNT, CDR2 YYREEE (reference sequence). CDR3 length: 15 residues. This CDR3 reads CASNFRDRNTGELFF. CDR3 nucleotides: TGTGCCAGCAACTTCCGGGACAGGAACACCGGGGAGCTGTTTTTT.

The chain employs TRBV14 and TRBJ1-6; D is unclear. The CDR3 consists of 15 residues. CDR1 is SGHDN, CDR2 FVKESK, per germline. V was trimmed by 0 bases and J by 7 bases, leaving 10 bases between them. CDR3 in DNA: TGTGCCAGCAGCCAAGATTTTGCGGCAAATTCACCCCTCCACTTT. Translation gives CASSQDFAANSPLHF.

CDR3 nucleotides: TGTGCTAGTGGTTTAGGGACAGGGGTTATTATGGGTCAGCCCCAGCATTTT. Encoded protein: CASGLGTGVIMGQPQHF. The chain joins TRBV12-5 to TRBJ1-5, with 10 bases lining up with TRBD1. Germline CDR1 is LGHNT and CDR2 is FRNRAP. This CDR3 region has 17 residues. J was trimmed by 6 bases and V by 3 bases; bases with no gene match: 11.